This is a list of T cell receptor beta chains from one sample in a study of graft-versus-host responses after intestinal transplantation. The table came from immunoSEQ multiplex PCR; TCRdb's copy has only in-frame clones and leaves some out. Of over 45,000 clones listed, 70% to 90% are singletons. Here the sequenced sample was PBMCs, taken 26 days after transplant. The receptors stem from a human patient who received an intestinal transplant, so some T cells may come from the graft donor. Each CDR3 is given with its conserved first and last residue. A D gene is named only where the DNA matches it firmly. Clone size appears in some rows only: once, few, many, or a class for an expanded clone.

>TRBJ1-1|.|.|TRBV27
TGTGCCAGCAGTTTACAGGTCAGGGCGGAAGCTTTCTTT
CASSLQVRAEAFF
>TRBJ2-5|TRBD2|.|TRBV27
TGTGCCAGCAGTTTATTTGCGGGGGGGCCTGGAGAGACCCAGTACTTC
CASSLFAGGPGETQYF
>TRBJ1-5|.|.|TRBV4-1
TGCGCCAGCAGCCCCCTCCTGAACGAGGCTCAGCCCCAGCATTTT
CASSPLLNEAQPQHF
>TRBJ1-1|.|.|TRBV5-4
TGTGCCAGCAGTATGGGGGGACCGAACACTGAAGCTTTCTTT
CASSMGGPNTEAFF
>TRBJ1-5|.|.|TRBV9
TGTGCCAGCAGCGTAAATCCCCGGAGACAGCAGCCCCATCAGCCCCAGCATTTT
CASSVNPRRQQPHQPQHF
>TRBJ2-1|.|.|TRBV7-8
TGTGCCAGCAGCTGGGAGCTAGACGCGGGTGAGCAGTTCTTC
CASSWELDAGEQFF
>TRBJ2-3|.|once|TRBV28
TGTGCCAGCAGTGGGGCCGAATATACGCAGTATTTT
CASSGAEYTQYF
>TRBJ2-6|TRBD1|.|TRBV4-2
TGTGCCAGCAGCCAAGTTTTCCAGGGGGCAGCTGGGGCCAACGTCCTGACTTTC
CASSQVFQGAAGANVLTF
>TRBJ2-1|TRBD2|once|TRBV25-1
TGTGCCAGCAGTAGGGGCCTAGCGGCGTACAATGAGCAGTTCTTC
CASSRGLAAYNEQFF
>TRBJ2-2|.|medium-sized|TRBV6-6
TGTGCCAGCAGAAGGTCGGCACAGGGACTACCCGGGGAGCTGTTTTTT
CASRRSAQGLPGELFF
>TRBJ2-1|TRBD2|.|TRBV6-4
TGTGCCAGCAGTGACGGGACTAGCAATGAGCAGTTCTTC
CASSDGTSNEQFF
>TRBJ1-6|TRBD1|once|TRBV5-4
TGTGCCAGCAGCTTAGCTTCGGCCGACAGGGGGCGAGGTGGATCACCCCTCCACTTT
CASSLASADRGRGGSPLHF
>TRBJ2-7|.|.|TRBV28
TGTGCCAGCAGTTCCCCCCTGACAGGAAAATACGAGCAGTACTTC
CASSSPLTGKYEQYF
>TRBJ1-1|.|few|TRBV4-1
TGCGCCAGCAGCCAAGTCGCTGTCAGCGGGTTATCCACTGAAGCTTTCTTT
CASSQVAVSGLSTEAFF
>TRBJ2-3|.|.|TRBV2
TGTGCCAGCAGTTGGGCCCATTACCCCCCAGATACGCAGTATTTT
CASSWAHYPPDTQYF
>TRBJ1-6|.|.|TRBV7-3
TGTGCCAGCAGCCCCAACGCAGGGCCCAATTCACCCCTCCACTTT
CASSPNAGPNSPLHF
>TRBJ2-2|.|.|TRBV27
TGTGCCAGCAGTTTCACTCTTAACACCGGGGAGCTGTTTTTT
CASSFTLNTGELFF
>TRBJ1-2|.|.|TRBV7-2
TGTGCCAGCAGCTTAGTTTGGGGAGACTATGGCTACACCTTC
CASSLVWGDYGYTF
>TRBJ2-3|TRBD2|.|TRBV29-1
TGCAGCGCCGGCCTAGCGGGAGGCCCAGATACGCAGTATTTT
CSAGLAGGPDTQYF
>TRBJ2-5|.|.|TRBV29-1
TGCAGCGTTGAAGCTGTAGTAAAAGAGACCCAGTACTTC
CSVEAVVKETQYF
>TRBJ2-1|TRBD2|.|TRBV9
TGTGCCAGCAGCGCCCGACTAGCGGGGGGGCCGAATGAGCAGTTCTTC
CASSARLAGGPNEQFF
>TRBJ2-1|.|.|TRBV11-2
TGTGCCAGCAGCTTTGTAACGCTGCGGGCGCCTCGAAGTAATGAGCAGTTCTTC
CASSFVTLRAPRSNEQFF
>TRBJ1-1|.|.|TRBV11-2
TGTGCCAGCAGCTTAGGACGAGAGGCGGGTGCTTTCTTT
CASSLGREAGAFF
>TRBJ1-1|.|.|TRBV7-2
TGTGCCAGCAGCTTATCACCCCCAGGGGCGGACACTGAAGCTTTCTTT
CASSLSPPGADTEAFF
>TRBJ2-5|.|.|TRBV5-6
TGTGCCAGCAGCCGGCAGGGGACCCAGTACTTC
CASSRQGTQYF
>TRBJ1-1|TRBD1|.|TRBV7-6
TGTGCCAGCAGCCAAAGGACAGGGAGTAACACTGAAGCTTTCTTT
CASSQRTGSNTEAFF
>TRBJ2-1|TRBD2|.|TRBV4-2
TGTGCCAGCAGCCAAGAGAGCGGGGGCCCTTACAATGAGCAGTTCTTC
CASSQESGGPYNEQFF
>TRBJ2-3|.|.|TRBV28
TGTGCCAGCAGTTTAGGGGGGTCCTTCACAGATACGCAGTATTTT
CASSLGGSFTDTQYF
>TRBJ2-3|TRBD2|.|TRBV6-1
TGTGCCAGCAGTGGACTAGCGGGGAGTAAGATGACGCAGTATTTT
CASSGLAGSKMTQYF
>TRBJ1-2|.|.|TRBV27
TGTGCCAGTTTACACAGTAGGCGGGCAGCCTATGGCTACACCTTC
CASLHSRRAAYGYTF
>TRBJ1-1|.|.|TRBV27
TGTGCCAGCAGCTCTTCCGCCCGGGCGGGGATGGAAGCTTTCTTT
CASSSSARAGMEAFF
>TRBJ2-5|TRBD2|.|TRBV7-9
TGTGCCAGCAGCTCCCCTAGCGGACAAGAGACCCAGTACTTC
CASSSPSGQETQYF
>TRBJ1-1|.|.|TRBV7-9
TGTGCCAGCATCGCGACATCTGAAGCTTTCTTT
CASIATSEAFF
>TRBJ2-1|TRBD1|.|TRBV18
TGTGCCAGCTCACTCTTGGGGACAGGGGGACACAATGAGCAGTTCTTC
CASSLLGTGGHNEQFF
>TRBJ1-5|TRBD1|.|TRBV5-6
TGTGCCAGCAGCTTGGGACAGGGGGAGATTCAGCCCCAGCATTTT
CASSLGQGEIQPQHF
>TRBJ2-7|.|.|TRBV5-1
TGCGCCAGCAGCCCGGACAGCCCCTACGAGCAGTACTTC
CASSPDSPYEQYF
>TRBJ1-5|.|.|TRBV28
TGTGCCAGCAGTTTGAGAGGAGCTAGCAATCAGCCCCAGCATTTT
CASSLRGASNQPQHF
>TRBJ2-7|.|.|TRBV11-2
TGTGCCAGCAGCTTATCCGACACGGACTACGAGCAGTACTTC
CASSLSDTDYEQYF
>TRBJ1-5|.|.|TRBV4-1
TGCGCCAGCAGCCAAGCCGGAGGGAGTGGTCAGCCCCAGCATTTT
CASSQAGGSGQPQHF
>TRBJ1-1|.|.|TRBV27
TGTGCCAGCAGTTTATCATCGGGGATGAACACTGAAGCTTTCTTT
CASSLSSGMNTEAFF
>TRBJ2-7|.|.|TRBV6-5
TGTGCCAGCAGTTACTCGTACAGCTACGAGCAGTACTTC
CASSYSYSYEQYF
>TRBJ2-7|.|.|TRBV27
TGTGCCAGCAGTTTACTAGCGAGGGGCGAGCAGTACTTC
CASSLLARGEQYF
>TRBJ1-2|.|.|TRBV27
TGTGCCAGCAGTTTATTGGGGCCAGGTGGAGGGTATGGCTACACCTTC
CASSLLGPGGGYGYTF
>TRBJ2-5|.|.|TRBV6-5
TGTGCCAGCAGTTACTCTATGAACAGAAAAGAGACCCAGTACTTC
CASSYSMNRKETQYF
>TRBJ1-4|.|.|TRBV5-1
TGCGCCAGCAGCGCGGCTACGGTAGGATCTGCAACTAATGAAAAACTGTTTTTT
CASSAATVGSATNEKLFF
>TRBJ2-7|TRBD1|.|TRBV15
TGTGCCACCAGCCGCGCGGCAGGGGGAGACTACGAGCAGTACTTC
CATSRAAGGDYEQYF